This T cell receptor beta chain was documented in a study of tumor-infiltrating lymphocytes in primary liver carcinoma. RNA was extracted from whole blood without cell sorting, alongside germline DNA. Concerning this clonotype itself: A read error may account for a junction end that differs from germline.

The investigators made TCR beta cDNA from about 500 ng total RNA, using a constant-region primer. Three nested multiplex PCR rounds, a slightly modified ARM-PCR, produced the libraries for TCR beta. For approximately 9 cycles apiece, the opening two PCR rounds ran with TRBV1-TRBV30 forward primers and a C-beta reverse primer. Via MiXCR, TCRdb re-called the multiplex PCR reads, giving one row per CDR3 protein. The table has approximately 300,000 distinct CDR3 sequences, 65% seen once. The CDR3 length is 13 residues. Looked up from germline, CDR1 is GTSNPN and CDR2 is SVGIG (reference sequence). Material: peripheral blood. This sequence joins TRBV30 and TRBJ2-1; 11 positions match TRBD2. The TCR comes from a man in his forties with primary liver carcinoma and hepatitis B virus infection. This CDR3 is CPWSGSGRAEGFF. In nucleotides, the CDR3 is TGTCCCTGGAGTGGTAGCGGGAGGGCCGAAGGGTTCTTC.